A selection of T cell receptor beta chains follows, all from one sample in a study of cytomegalovirus exposure and HLA in healthy donors. The method was immunoSEQ multiplex PCR; TCRdb's version includes in-frame clones alone and lacks a portion of them. The table lists under 250,000 clones. The sequencing input was PBMCs. The receptors were gathered from a girl under 10 years old in good health and CMV-seropositive. Each CDR3 is given with its conserved first and last residue. The D gene is left open where the match is weak.

v_call	d_call	j_call	cdr3_aa	cdr3_nt
TRBV6-5	-	TRBJ2-7	CASSSDGFLYEQYF	TGTGCCAGCAGTTCCGACGGGTTCCTCTACGAGCAGTACTTC
TRBV28	TRBD2	TRBJ2-7	CASSLTTLERDPQYF	TGTGCCAGCAGTCTTACCACTCTAGAGCGGGATCCTCAGTACTTC
TRBV6-1	TRBD1	TRBJ1-1	CASSEFGRQGYTEAFF	TGTGCCAGCAGTGAATTTGGTAGACAGGGGTACACTGAAGCTTTCTTT
TRBV19	-	TRBJ1-6	CASTGLRNSPLHF	TGTGCCTCAACGGGACTTCGGAATTCACCCCTCCACTTT
TRBV5-1	-	TRBJ2-7	CASSLSGGKTYEQYF	TGCGCCAGCAGCTTGAGTGGCGGGAAAACCTACGAGCAGTACTTC
TRBV7-2	TRBD2	TRBJ2-4	CASSLEAGGKNIQYF	TGTGCCAGCAGCTTAGAAGCGGGAGGGAAAAACATTCAGTACTTC
TRBV11-2	TRBD2	TRBJ2-5	CASSWGGVAGEETQYF	TGTGCCAGCAGCTGGGGGGGGGTAGCGGGAGAGGAGACCCAGTACTTC
TRBV5-1	-	TRBJ1-5	CASSWRSGGNQPQHF	TGCGCCAGCAGCTGGAGGTCGGGGGGGAATCAGCCCCAGCATTTT
TRBV27	TRBD1	TRBJ1-4	CASGTGYEKLFF	TGTGCCAGCGGGACAGGGTATGAAAAACTGTTTTTT
TRBV10-3	TRBD1	TRBJ2-1	CAISAAGQGSNEQFF	TGTGCCATCAGTGCGGCGGGACAGGGGAGCAATGAGCAGTTCTTC
TRBV28	-	TRBJ2-7	CASSSQTGRSYEQYF	TGTGCCAGCAGTTCTCAGACAGGGAGGTCCTACGAGCAGTACTTC
TRBV9	TRBD1	TRBJ2-1	CASSVGGKLIPRDRAVNEQFF	TGTGCCAGCAGCGTAGGTGGGAAACTTATCCCTCGGGACAGGGCTGTCAATGAGCAGTTCTTC
TRBV27	-	TRBJ1-5	CASSLPPQGGNQPQHF	TGTGCCAGCAGTCTCCCACCACAGGGTGGCAATCAGCCCCAGCATTTT
TRBV7-9	TRBD2	TRBJ2-1	CASSPDGGLAANEQFF	TGTGCCAGCAGCCCAGACGGGGGACTAGCGGCTAATGAGCAGTTCTTC
TRBV10-3	-	TRBJ1-1	CAISEAQGNTEAFF	TGTGCCATCAGTGAGGCCCAGGGGAACACTGAAGCTTTCTTT
TRBV7-9	TRBD2	TRBJ2-1	CASSLGVAGGPYNEQFF	TGTGCCAGCAGCTTAGGAGTAGCGGGAGGCCCCTACAATGAGCAGTTCTTC
TRBV27	-	TRBJ1-4	CASSRDPAGEKLFF	TGTGCCAGCAGTAGAGACCCCGCGGGGGAAAAACTGTTTTTT
TRBV5-1	TRBD1	TRBJ2-1	CASTFGRDRGSWNEQFF	TGCGCCAGCACCTTCGGTCGGGACAGGGGTTCTTGGAATGAGCAGTTCTTC
TRBV5-1	-	TRBJ2-7	CASSLDRDSFYEQYF	TGCGCCAGCAGCTTGGATCGCGACAGTTTCTACGAGCAGTACTTC
TRBV18	TRBD2	TRBJ2-7	CASSQRSSGRPTYEQYF	TGTGCCAGCTCACAAAGATCTAGCGGGAGGCCAACCTACGAGCAGTACTTC
TRBV2	TRBD2	TRBJ2-4	CASSFLGTTSSDIQYF	TGTGCCAGCAGCTTTCTAGGGACTACCTCTTCGGACATTCAGTACTTC
TRBV28	TRBD2	TRBJ2-5	CASSPWDPRTSGRGETQYF	TGTGCCAGCAGCCCATGGGACCCTAGGACTAGCGGGAGAGGCGAGACCCAGTACTTC